These 14 T cell receptor beta chains originate from one sample sequenced in a study of metastatic and nonmetastatic thyroid tumors (dated by TCRdb to the early 2020s). The library was produced with PCR. Instrument on record: Illumina HiSeq 4000. TCRdb took the public reads, trimmed them with fastp at Q25, ran MiXCR for clone calling and kept in-frame beta chains. The sample data list more than 85,000 clones, and 8.6% of these were observed just once. The ten largest clones capture 8.8% of the sample. None of the patients had been given any treatment before thyroid surgery. Input material: blood. The receptors stem from a female donor with papillary thyroid cancer or a benign thyroid nodule (not recorded which). Some clones in this sample may be carry-over from other donors' samples.

This clone was observed at least ten times. This chain connects TRBV30 to TRBJ1-3; possible D gene TRBD1, 6 bases. Trimming removed 1 base from V and 0 bases from J, with 10 bases in between. The germline V gene encodes CDR1 GTSNPN and CDR2 SVGIG (reference sequence). The CDR3 length is 15 residues. Here the CDR3 DNA reads TGTGCCTGGAGTGAACAGGGAGTCTCTGGAAACACCATATATTTT. Encoded protein: CAWSEQGVSGNTIYF. Using reference TRBV30 and TRBJ1-3 for the parts outside the CDR3, the full variable domain is SQTIHQWPATLVQPVGSPLSLECTVEGTSNPNLYWYRQAAGRGLQLLFYSVGIGQISSEVPQNLSASRPQDRQFILSSKKLLLSDSGFYLCAWSEQGVSGNTIYFGEGSWLTVV.

The rearrangement uses TRBV28 and TRBJ1-2; TRBD1 matches at 9 bases. This CDR3 spans 13 amino acids. Germline V gene data show CDR1 as MDHEN and CDR2 as SYDVKM. V dropped 3 bases and J dropped 6; count of bases not matched to a gene: 2. CDR3 bases: TGTGCCAGCAGTTTTACAGGGGGCGATGGCTACACCTTC. As protein: CASSFTGGDGYTF.

This clone was seen many times. The J gene is TRBJ2-2, the V gene TRBV10-1; unclear D gene. V was clipped by 6 bases and J by 4 bases, with 9 bases between them. Looked up from germline, CDR1 is WNHNN and CDR2 is SYGVQD (reference sequence). The CDR3 consists of 13 residues. The CDR3, as DNA: TGCGCCAGCAGCAGACTTACCACCGGGGAGCTGTTTTTT. Amino acids: CASSRLTTGELFF.

This clone was seen at least ten times. The V and J genes are TRBV6-1 and TRBJ2-2; 7 bases are shared with TRBD1. The CDR3 extends over 13 amino acids. Germline V gene sequence: CDR1 MNHNS, CDR2 SASEGT. The V gene end was trimmed by 7 bases and the J gene end by 6 bases; junction bases not matched to a gene: 5. CDR3 nucleotides: TGTGCCAGCAACAGGGACAGTTCCGGGGAGCTGTTTTTT. Translated: CASNRDSSGELFF.

The sample holds many counts of this clone. The chain carries TRBV28 and TRBJ2-7; D ambiguous. This CDR3 contains 13 residues. Between the trimmed V and J ends, which lost 2 bases and 0 bases, there was a span of 5 bases. Germline V gene sequence: CDR1 MDHEN, CDR2 SYDVKM. The CDR3 region has the DNA TGTGCCAGCAGTTTAGGGCTCTCCTACGAGCAGTACTTC. As protein: CASSLGLSYEQYF.

This clone occurred many times. The V and J genes are TRBV11-1 and TRBJ2-2, with D tentatively TRBD2 (6 bases). The V end lost 5 bases, the J end lost 0 bases, and 13 bases lay between the germline ends. The germline V gene encodes CDR1 SGHAT and CDR2 FQDESV (reference sequence). The CDR3 covers 16 residues. CDR3 amino acids: CASSQLALANTGELFF. The CDR3 nucleotides are TGTGCCAGCAGCCAGCTAGCGCTCGCGAACACCGGGGAGCTGTTTTTT.

This clone was counted many times. The germline gene is not matched at one end of the junction; a read error may be the cause. This chain uses TRBV12-3 or TRBV12-4 with TRBJ2-5; tentatively, D is TRBD2 (7 bases). This CDR3 comprises 14 residues. CDR3 residues: CASKGGALQGTQYF. The CDR3 nucleotides are TGTGCCAGCAAAGGGGGGGCCCTCCAAGGGACCCAGTACTTC.

V usage is TRBV7-2 and J usage is TRBJ1-6, with 7 positions matching TRBD1. Germline lookup yields CDR1 SGHTA and CDR2 FQGNSA. CDR3 length equals 14 residues. V was clipped by 5 bases and J by 10 bases; unmatched bases: 8. In DNA, the CDR3 is TGTGCCAGCAGCCCGCAGGGGGTAGTATCACCCCTCCACTTT. Translation: CASSPQGVVSPLHF.

The table lists this clone with many counts. V and J are TRBV2 and TRBJ1-6; the D gene is possibly TRBD1 (5 bases). The V end lost 6 bases, the J end lost 0 bases, and 6 bases lay between the germline ends. The CDR3 has 14 amino acids. CDR1 is SNHLY and CDR2 is FYNNEI in the germline V gene. The chain's CDR3 is CASRGGSYNSPLHF. The CDR3 bases are TGTGCCAGCAGGGGGGGCTCCTATAATTCACCCCTCCACTTT.

A word on this clone: This may stem from a read error, because a much larger clone lies one nucleotide away. This chain joins TRBV6-1 and TRBJ2-3; D not resolved. V shed 8 bases and J shed 4 bases, with 16 bases lying between them. The CDR3 runs to 14 residues. Germline lookup yields CDR1 MNHNS and CDR2 SASEGT. The CDR3 sequence: CASCPSRCADTQYF. CDR3 in DNA: TGTGCCAGCTGCCCCTCCAGGTGTGCAGATACGCAGTATTTT.

In its sample, this clone was seen a few times. The chain joins TRBV5-4 to TRBJ2-1; 7 bases map to TRBD1. Per germline, CDR1 SGHNT and CDR2 YYREEE (reference sequence). The CDR3 totals 15 residues. V was pared by 5 bases and J by 0 bases, with 5 bases of the junction left unmatched. This chain's CDR3 is CASRPDRASYNEQFF. CDR3 DNA: TGTGCCAGCAGGCCCGACAGGGCCTCCTACAATGAGCAGTTCTTC.

Many counts were recorded for this clone. This chain uses TRBV6-1 with TRBJ2-2; D uncertain. This CDR3 contains 17 residues. Trimming removed 1 base from V and 6 bases from J, with 18 bases in between. The germline gives CDR1 MNHNS, CDR2 SASEGT. The CDR3, as DNA: TGTGCCAGCAGTGAAGAGGTGGCACCTACCGGGTCCGGGGAGCTGTTTTTT. Its protein product is CASSEEVAPTGSGELFF.

In its sample, this clone was seen many times. The chain links TRBV5-4 to TRBJ2-3; 10 bases match TRBD2. CDR1 and CDR2 from the germline V gene are SGHNT and YYREEE (reference sequence). The CDR3 has 16 residues. V trimming: 4 bases; J trimming: 2 bases; junction bases outside the gene matches: 7. The CDR3 loop is CASSALLAGITDTQYF. For the CDR3, the DNA is TGTGCCAGCAGCGCCCTACTAGCGGGGATCACAGATACGCAGTATTTT.

Ten or more counts support this clone. The CDR3 DNA reads TGTGCCACCTGGGACAGGGGAACCCTCACAGATACGCAGTATTTT. This translates into CATWDRGTLTDTQYF. The chain joins TRBV10-3 to TRBJ2-3; 10 bases are a match to TRBD1. The CDR3 length is 15 residues. Germline loops: CDR1 ENHRY, CDR2 SYGVKD. The junction had 9 bases not matched to a gene; V was cut back by 10 bases and J by 2 bases.